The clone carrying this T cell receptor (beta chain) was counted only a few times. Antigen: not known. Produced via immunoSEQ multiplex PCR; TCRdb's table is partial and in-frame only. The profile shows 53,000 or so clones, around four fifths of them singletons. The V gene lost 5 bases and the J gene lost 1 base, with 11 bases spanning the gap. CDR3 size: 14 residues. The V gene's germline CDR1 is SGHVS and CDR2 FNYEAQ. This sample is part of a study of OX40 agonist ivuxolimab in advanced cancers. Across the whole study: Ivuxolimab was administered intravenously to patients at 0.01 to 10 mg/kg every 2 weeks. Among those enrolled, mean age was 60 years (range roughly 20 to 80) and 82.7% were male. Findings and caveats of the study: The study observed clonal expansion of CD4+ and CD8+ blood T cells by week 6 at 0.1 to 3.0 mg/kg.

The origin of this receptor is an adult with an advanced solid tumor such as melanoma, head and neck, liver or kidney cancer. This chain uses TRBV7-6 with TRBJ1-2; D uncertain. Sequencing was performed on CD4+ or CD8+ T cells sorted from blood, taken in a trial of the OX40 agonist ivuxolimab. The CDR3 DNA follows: TGTGCCAGCAGCCCCCAAGCCGATAACTATGGCTACACCTTC. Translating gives CASSPQADNYGYTF.